Each of the 19 T cell receptor beta chains below was sequenced from the same sample in a study of T-cell memory formation after mild COVID-19. MiXCR was run by TCRdb on the 5' RACE reads, yielding one entry per CDR3 protein. The repertoire holds hundreds of thousands of distinct CDR3 sequences, with around 20% as singletons. Sequencing input: PBMCs or a T cell subset sorted from them (not recorded which). The receptors derive from an adult woman who had mild COVID-19 (a few samples of this study predate the infection). Cell type and time point are not known.

The chain has TRBV10-3 and TRBJ2-3; D uncertain. Trimming took off 7 bases at V and 7 bases at J, with 24 bases between the two ends. The germline V gene encodes CDR1 ENHRY and CDR2 SYGVKD. The CDR3 covers 16 residues. The CDR3 nucleotides are TGTGCCATCACCCCGAGCGCTTTTCCCCCGAGGAATACGCAGTATTTT. Residues: CAITPSAFPPRNTQYF.

The gene calls are TRBV18 and TRBJ2-1; D ambiguous. The germline CDR1 and CDR2 sequences are KGHSH and LQKENI. Between the trimmed V and J ends, which lost 6 bases and 0 bases, there was a span of 18 bases. There are 17 residues in the CDR3. Here the CDR3 reads CASSPPLASNSYNEQFF. The CDR3 coding sequence is TGTGCCAGCTCCCCCCCACTGGCGTCCAACTCCTACAATGAGCAGTTCTTC.

The gene calls are TRBV5-1 and TRBJ2-7; D is ambiguous. With 0 bases removed from V and 2 bases from J, the gap between germline ends came to 12 bases. CDR3 length: 15 residues. Germline CDR1 is SGHRS and CDR2 is YFSETQ. CDR3 bases: TGCGCCAGCAGCTTGGCTGGTGTCACTACCTACGAGCAGTACTTC. It translates to CASSLAGVTTYEQYF.

V and J are TRBV7-2 and TRBJ1-2; TRBD1 matches at 9 bases. Germline V gene data show CDR1 as SGHTA and CDR2 as FQGNSA. The junction had 10 bases not matched to a gene; V was cut back by 5 bases and J by 3 bases. The CDR3 runs to 16 residues. The CDR3 nucleotides are TGTGCCAGCAGCCCGGGACAGGGTAGATCAGACTATGGCTACACCTTC. Its protein is CASSPGQGRSDYGYTF.

This clonotype was detected a few times. The chain links TRBV30 to TRBJ1-6; 8 positions agree with TRBD1. CDR3 length: 16 amino acids. V gave up 3 bases and J gave up 6 bases; unmatched junction bases: 10. Germline V gene data show CDR1 as GTSNPN and CDR2 as SVGIG (reference sequence). The CDR3 loop reads CAWRDSGTGGNSPLHF. DNA of the CDR3: TGTGCCTGGAGAGACTCCGGGACAGGTGGTAATTCACCCCTCCACTTT.

The rearrangement joins TRBV7-2 to TRBJ2-1; possible D gene TRBD2, 6 bases. Germline loops: CDR1 SGHTA, CDR2 FQGNSA. The CDR3 has 15 residues. Trimming took 1 base from V and 6 from J, leaving 13 bases between them. The CDR3 DNA reads TGTGCCAGCAGCTTAGTAGAAGGAGGGTCCAATGAGCAGTTCTTC. Translation gives CASSLVEGGSNEQFF.

The chain couples TRBV7-9 to TRBJ2-6, with D hard to call. This CDR3 has 15 amino acids. Trimming left V 3 bases short and J 4 bases short, with 10 bases between. Germline values: CDR1 SEHNR, CDR2 FQNEAQ (reference sequence). CDR3 nucleotide sequence: TGTGCCAGCAGCTTTTCCTCTGTGGGGGCCAACGTCCTGACTTTC. Translated: CASSFSSVGANVLTF.

This clonotype came up many times. The chain is built from TRBV6-5 and TRBJ1-4, with D unclear. Germline-derived CDR1 and CDR2 are MNHEY and SVGAGI. The CDR3 runs 14 residues. V lost 7 bases to trimming and J lost 0 bases, with 9 bases between them. The CDR3 here is CASTQTATNEKLFF. The CDR3 DNA sequence: TGTGCCAGCACCCAGACGGCAACTAATGAAAAACTGTTTTTT.

This clonotype was picked up a small number of times. The chain uses TRBV29-1 and TRBJ2-4; 7 bases are a match to TRBD2. From germline, CDR1 is SQVTM and CDR2 ANQGSEA. CDR3 length equals 13 residues. V shed 4 bases, J shed 10 bases, and the junction held 10 bases outside the gene matches. The CDR3 loop reads CSVVVSGPMIQYF. The CDR3, as DNA: TGCAGCGTTGTTGTTAGCGGGCCTATGATTCAGTACTTC.

The chain recombines TRBV7-3 with TRBJ2-3; 13 bases line up with TRBD2. The J segment lost 3 bases and the V segment lost 2 bases, leaving 8 bases of the junction unmatched. The CDR3 loop spans 18 amino acids. In germline, CDR1 is SGHTA, CDR2 FQGTGA. Written as DNA, the CDR3 is TGTGCCAGCAGCTTACGCGGGACTAGCGGGGAGATTACAGATACGCAGTATTTT. It yields the protein CASSLRGTSGEITDTQYF.

The gene calls are TRBV12-5 and TRBJ2-3; D gene unclear. The ends were cut back, 1 base at V and 4 bases at J, with 12 bases in the middle. The CDR3 is 15 residues long. Germline V gene data show CDR1 as LGHNT and CDR2 as FRNRAP. The CDR3 spells CASGLDGLRADTQYF. CDR3 sequence (DNA): TGTGCTAGTGGTTTGGATGGTCTGCGCGCAGATACGCAGTATTTT.

The rearrangement links TRBV9 to TRBJ1-2; 7 bases fit TRBD1. CDR1 and CDR2 (germline): SGDLS, YYNGEE. This CDR3 comprises 14 residues. V was clipped by 2 bases and J by 6 bases; unmatched bases: 7. The CDR3 DNA reads as TGTGCCAGCAGCGTCCAGACAGGGCAAGATGGCTACACCTTC. Its translation is CASSVQTGQDGYTF.

This clonotype came up a few times. V and J are TRBV6-5 and TRBJ2-2, with 12 positions matching TRBD2. The CDR3 totals 20 residues. Trimming at V came to 1 base and at J to 1 base, leaving 10 bases not matched to a gene. The V gene's germline CDR1 is MNHEY and CDR2 SVGAGI. The CDR3 sequence is CASSYLPSGRAGMNTGELFF. The CDR3 nucleotides are TGTGCCAGCAGTTACTTACCTAGCGGGAGGGCCGGGATGAACACCGGGGAGCTGTTTTTT.

This sequence joins TRBV24-1 and TRBJ2-7; D possibly corresponds to TRBD1 (5 bases). Germline values: CDR1 KGHDR, CDR2 SFDVKD. This CDR3 spans 15 amino acids. Trimming left V 4 bases short and J 2 bases short, with 14 bases between. CDR3 in amino acids: CATSDPTDGAYEQYF. The DNA for the CDR3 is TGTGCCACCAGTGACCCGACAGACGGAGCCTACGAGCAGTACTTC.

This chain uses TRBV4-2 with TRBJ2-3, with D perhaps TRBD2 (6 bases). Per the germline V gene, CDR1 is LGHNA and CDR2 is YNFKEQ. The CDR3 runs to 15 residues. V lost 5 bases and J 8 bases, leaving 20 bases between the germline ends. The DNA of the CDR3 is TGTGCCAGCAGCAACCGGGACTCCGGGTCTGGTACGCAGTATTTT. Translating gives CASSNRDSGSGTQYF.

The genes are TRBV29-1 and TRBJ1-2; 9 bases agree with TRBD1. This CDR3 is 12 amino acids long. The germline gives CDR1 SQVTM, CDR2 ANQGSEA. J was trimmed by 8 bases and V by 3 bases; bases with no gene match: 4. The CDR3 sequence is CSVDAGTGGYTF. CDR3 bases: TGCAGCGTTGATGCCGGGACAGGGGGCTACACCTTC.

This CDR3 is CASSLARGSTEAFF. CDR3 nucleotides: TGCGCCAGCAGCTTGGCCCGGGGGAGCACTGAAGCTTTCTTT. V gene TRBV5-1 combines with J gene TRBJ1-1; TRBD1 is a possible D gene (5 bases). This CDR3 comprises 14 residues. Trimming pared 0 bases from V and 4 bases from J, leaving 10 bases between. Germline V gives CDR1 SGHRS, CDR2 YFSETQ.

A few counts support this clonotype. The rearrangement joins TRBV6-5 to TRBJ2-1; 10 nucleotides agree with TRBD2. CDR3 size: 14 residues. Germline V gene sequence: CDR1 MNHEY, CDR2 SVGAGI. The ends lost 6 bases at V and 9 bases at J; junction bases unmatched: 8. The CDR3 loop reads CASSTSGTRGEQFF. The CDR3 DNA sequence: TGTGCCAGCAGCACTAGCGGGACCCGGGGTGAGCAGTTCTTC.

This clonotype was seen more than once but under ten times. The rearrangement joins TRBV7-2 to TRBJ1-2, with 8 bases identical to TRBD1. Trimming at V came to 5 bases and at J to 12 bases, leaving 8 bases not matched to a gene. This CDR3 has 12 amino acids. Germline-derived CDR1 and CDR2 are SGHTA and FQGNSA. CDR3 residues: CASSDRETGDTF. The DNA for the CDR3 is TGTGCCAGCAGCGACCGGGAGACAGGGGACACCTTC.